The present TCR beta chain was sequenced within a study of chemoradiotherapy in HPV16-positive cancers. The method was immunoSEQ multiplex PCR; TCRdb's version includes in-frame clones alone and lacks a portion of them. This sample has roughly 70,000 clones, with roughly 86% found just once. CDR1 is LNHDA and CDR2 is SQIVND in the germline V gene (reference sequence). V was cut by 9 bases and J by 6 bases, with 18 bases left in between. This CDR3 spans 13 amino acids. The chain joins TRBV19 to TRBJ2-7, with D perhaps matching TRBD2 (5 bases). The receptor's source is a human donor with HPV-associated anogenital cancer. The sequenced sample was blood, obtained from a patient who underwent chemoradiotherapy. In DNA form, the CDR3 reads TGTGCCAGCGCCCAAGGACTCCCGTCCGAGCAGTACTTC. Protein product: CASAQGLPSEQYF.